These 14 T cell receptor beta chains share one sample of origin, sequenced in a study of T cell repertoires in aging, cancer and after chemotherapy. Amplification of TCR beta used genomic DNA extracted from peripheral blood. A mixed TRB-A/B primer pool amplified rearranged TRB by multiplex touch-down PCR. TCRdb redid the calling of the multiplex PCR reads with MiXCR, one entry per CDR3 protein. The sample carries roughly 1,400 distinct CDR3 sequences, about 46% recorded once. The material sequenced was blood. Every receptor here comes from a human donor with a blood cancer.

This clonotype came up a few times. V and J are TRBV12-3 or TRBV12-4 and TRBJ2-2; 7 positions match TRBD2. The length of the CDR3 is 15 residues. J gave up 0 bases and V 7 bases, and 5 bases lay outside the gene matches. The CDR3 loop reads CASNIREANTGELFF. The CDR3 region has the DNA TGTGCCAGCAACATCCGGGAGGCGAACACCGGGGAGCTGTTTTTT.

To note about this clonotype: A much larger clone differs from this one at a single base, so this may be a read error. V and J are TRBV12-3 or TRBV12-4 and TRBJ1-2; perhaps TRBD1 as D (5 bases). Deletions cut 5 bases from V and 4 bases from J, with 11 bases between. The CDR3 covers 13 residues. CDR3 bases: TGTGCCAGCAGTCGACAGACTATCTATGGCTACACCTTC. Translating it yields CASSRQTIYGYTF.

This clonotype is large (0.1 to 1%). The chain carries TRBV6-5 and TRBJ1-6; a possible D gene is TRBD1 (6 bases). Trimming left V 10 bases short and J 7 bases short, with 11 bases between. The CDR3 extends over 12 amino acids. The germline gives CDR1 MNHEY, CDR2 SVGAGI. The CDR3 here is CATYRANSPLHF. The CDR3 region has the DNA TGTGCCACCTACAGGGCCAATTCACCCCTCCACTTT.

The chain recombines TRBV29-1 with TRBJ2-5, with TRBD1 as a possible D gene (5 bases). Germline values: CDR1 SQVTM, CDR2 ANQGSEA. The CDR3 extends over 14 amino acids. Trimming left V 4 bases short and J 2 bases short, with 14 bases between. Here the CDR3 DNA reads TGCAGCGTTGCGCAGGGATTGTTTCAAGAGACCCAGTACTTC. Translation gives CSVAQGLFQETQYF.

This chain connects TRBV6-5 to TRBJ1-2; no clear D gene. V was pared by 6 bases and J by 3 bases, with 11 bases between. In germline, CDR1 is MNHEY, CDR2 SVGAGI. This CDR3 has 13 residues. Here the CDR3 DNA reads TGTGCCAGCAGCAATGACGAGGACTATGGCTACACCTTC. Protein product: CASSNDEDYGYTF.

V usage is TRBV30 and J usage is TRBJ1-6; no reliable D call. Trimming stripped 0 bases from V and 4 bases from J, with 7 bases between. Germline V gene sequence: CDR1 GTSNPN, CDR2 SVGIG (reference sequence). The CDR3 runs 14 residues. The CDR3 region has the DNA TGTGCCTGGAGTGTAAAAATTTATAATTCACCCCTCCACTTT. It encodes CAWSVKIYNSPLHF.

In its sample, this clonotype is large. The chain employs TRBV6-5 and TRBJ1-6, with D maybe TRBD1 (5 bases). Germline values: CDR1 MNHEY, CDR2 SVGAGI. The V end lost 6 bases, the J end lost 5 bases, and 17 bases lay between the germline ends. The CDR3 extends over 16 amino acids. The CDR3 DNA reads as TGTGCCAGCAGCTGGGACGGACCGTTGAATAATTCACCCCTCCACTTT. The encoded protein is CASSWDGPLNNSPLHF.

The chain's CDR3 is CASSYLDYEQYF. For the CDR3, the DNA is TGTGCCAGCAGTTACCTAGACTACGAGCAGTACTTC. The chain employs TRBV6-5 and TRBJ2-7; D is ambiguous. The V and J ends lost 2 bases and 3 bases respectively, with 5 bases between them. This CDR3 contains 12 residues. Germline loops: CDR1 MNHEY, CDR2 SVGAGI.

The CDR3 DNA is TGTGCCAGCAGTACTAGATCCGGGACAAGGGCATATGGCTACACCTTC. Translated: CASSTRSGTRAYGYTF. The V gene is TRBV12-3 or TRBV12-4, the J gene TRBJ1-2, with D perhaps TRBD1 (6 bases). V was clipped by 5 bases and J by 5 bases, with 21 bases between them. This CDR3 has 16 amino acids.

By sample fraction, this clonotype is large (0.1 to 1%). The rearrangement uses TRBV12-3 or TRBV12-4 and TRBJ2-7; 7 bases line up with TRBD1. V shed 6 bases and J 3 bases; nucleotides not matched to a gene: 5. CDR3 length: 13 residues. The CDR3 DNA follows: TGTGCCAGCAGACCGACAGGGTACTACGAGCAGTACTTC. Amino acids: CASRPTGYYEQYF.

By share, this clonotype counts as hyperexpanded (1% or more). The DNA for the CDR3 is TGTGCCAGCAGTACACTGGACAGGGGGACAGATACGCAGTATTTT. This encodes CASSTLDRGTDTQYF. V and J are TRBV12-3 or TRBV12-4 and TRBJ2-3, with TRBD1 matching over 10 bases. The V segment lost 5 bases and the J segment 3 bases; nucleotides outside the gene matches: 5. The CDR3 is 15 residues long.

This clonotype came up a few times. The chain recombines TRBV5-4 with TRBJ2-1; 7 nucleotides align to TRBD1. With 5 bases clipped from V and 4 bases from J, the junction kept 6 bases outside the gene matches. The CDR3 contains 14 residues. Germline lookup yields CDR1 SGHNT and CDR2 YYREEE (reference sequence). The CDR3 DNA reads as TGTGCCAGCAGTTACAGGGGACCGTACAATGAGCAGTTCTTC. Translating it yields CASSYRGPYNEQFF.

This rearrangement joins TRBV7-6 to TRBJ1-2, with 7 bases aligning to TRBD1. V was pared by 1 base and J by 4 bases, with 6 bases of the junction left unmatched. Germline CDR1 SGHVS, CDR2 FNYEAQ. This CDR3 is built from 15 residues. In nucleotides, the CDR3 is TGTGCCAGCAGCTTAGAAGGGGGCCCGGGCTATGGCTACACCTTC. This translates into CASSLEGGPGYGYTF. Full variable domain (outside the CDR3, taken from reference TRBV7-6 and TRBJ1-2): GAGVSQSPRYKVTKRGQDVALRCDPISGHVSLYWYRQALGQGPEFLTYFNYEAQQDKSGLPNDRFSAERPEGSISTLTIQRTEQRDSAMYRCASSLEGGPGYGYTFGSGTRLTVV.

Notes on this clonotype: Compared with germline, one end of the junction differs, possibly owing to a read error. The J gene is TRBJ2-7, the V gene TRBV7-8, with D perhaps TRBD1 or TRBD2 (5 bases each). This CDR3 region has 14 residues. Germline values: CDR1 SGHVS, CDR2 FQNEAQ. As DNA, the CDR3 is TGTGCCAGCAGCTTAAGTGAGGGGTCCCACGAGGAGTACTTC. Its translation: CASSLSEGSHEEYF.